Listed below are T cell receptor beta chains from one sample, sequenced in a study of shared clonotypes between healthy human individuals. Generated by immunoSEQ multiplex PCR, the TCRdb table keeps only in-frame clones and is missing some. The repertoire includes 500,000 or so clones, about 96% of them detected once, and 0.05% to 0.08% sits in the top ten. Sequenced input: naive CD4+ T cells sorted from blood. The receptors stem from a woman under 40 in good health. CDR3s include the opening cysteine and the closing phenylalanine or tryptophan. D genes are given only for firm matches. Size is omitted from some rows. Given values are once, few, many or a class for expanded clones.

>-|TRBD2|TRBV11-2|TRBJ2-1
TGTGCCAGCAGCCTCAAAGCGACTAGCGGGAAATACAATGAGCAGTTCTTC
CASSLKATSGKYNEQFF
>-|-|TRBV4-1|TRBJ1-1
TGCGCCAGCAGCCACGCACTAAGGCTGAACACTGAAGCTTTCTTT
CASSHALRLNTEAFF
>once|TRBD1|TRBV28|TRBJ1-1
TGTGCCAGCAGGGGGACAGGGGGATGGGTGGTAGCTTTCTTT
CASRGTGGWVVAFF
>-|TRBD1|TRBV5-1|TRBJ1-2
TGCGCCAGCACAAGACAGGGTGACTATGGCTACACCTTC
CASTRQGDYGYTF
>-|-|TRBV6-6|TRBJ1-3
TGTGCCAGCACTGGGTCGGACTCTGGAAACACCATATATTTT
CASTGSDSGNTIYF
>-|-|TRBV7-8|TRBJ1-2
TGTGCCAGCAGCTTTAGGGGCGCCGTTAACTATGGCTACACCTTC
CASSFRGAVNYGYTF
>-|TRBD2|TRBV4-1|TRBJ2-1
TGCGCCAGCAGCCAGTTGGGCCGACAGAGAGTTAGCGGGACGAGCTCCTACAATGAGCAGTTCTTC
CASSQLGRQRVSGTSSYNEQFF
>once|TRBD1|TRBV6-1|TRBJ2-7
TGTGCCAGCAGTGGGGCGGGAGGACAGGGGGTGTACGGGCAGTACTTC
CASSGAGGQGVYGQYF
>-|TRBD1|TRBV7-2|TRBJ1-3
TGTGCCAGCAGCTTGTGGACAGGCTCTGGAAACACCATATATTTT
CASSLWTGSGNTIYF
>-|TRBD2|TRBV7-9|TRBJ2-7
TGTGCCAGCATCTGGGGGGGAGATCGGGGCGAGCAGTACTTC
CASIWGGDRGEQYF
>-|TRBD1|TRBV2|TRBJ1-2
TGTGCCAGCAGTGACCCAGGACAGGGACTACGACGGCCCACCACGGACCACTATGGCTACACCTTC
CASSDPGQGLRRPTTDHYGYTF
>-|-|TRBV5-3|TRBJ2-2
TGTGCCAGAAGCTTGTACGGCGGTCCAACGAGGGCCGGGGAGCTGTTTTTT
CARSLYGGPTRAGELFF
>-|TRBD2|TRBV28|TRBJ2-1
TGTGCCAGCACATCGATAGGCGGGAGTACGGGTGAGCAGTTCTTC
CASTSIGGSTGEQFF
>-|TRBD1|TRBV18|TRBJ2-6
TGTGCCAGCTCAGAACAGGGGGCCCGCTCTGGGGCCAACGTCCTGACTTTC
CASSEQGARSGANVLTF
>-|TRBD1|TRBV7-9|TRBJ1-2
TGTGCCAGCAGCTCGGACAGGGGAATTGGCTACACCTTC
CASSSDRGIGYTF
>-|-|TRBV18|TRBJ2-5
TGTGCCAGCTCACCGGCAAGCTTACAAGAGACCCAGTACTTC
CASSPASLQETQYF
>-|TRBD2|TRBV27|TRBJ2-7
TGTGCCAGCAGTTCCTGGACTAGCGGAAACACCTACGAGCAGTACTTC
CASSSWTSGNTYEQYF
>-|TRBD1|TRBV11-2|TRBJ2-5
TGTGCCAGCAGCTTACTACAGGGGGCCCAGTACTTC
CASSLLQGAQYF
>-|TRBD2|TRBV4-1|TRBJ2-1
TGCGCCAGCAGCCAAGGGGGCCCGGGGGGGCCCAGGTCGAATGAGCAGTTCTTC
CASSQGGPGGPRSNEQFF
>-|TRBD2|TRBV5-1|TRBJ2-7
TGCGCCAGCACTGCTAGCGGGAGTCAGAACTTAGCCTACGAGCAGTACTTC
CASTASGSQNLAYEQYF
>-|-|TRBV28|TRBJ2-7
TGTGCCAGCAGTTATGGCGACTACGAGCAGTACTTC
CASSYGDYEQYF
>-|-|TRBV6-6|TRBJ1-1
TGTGCCAGCACCCTACGGTCAGCGAACACTGAAGCTTTCTTT
CASTLRSANTEAFF
>few|-|TRBV27|TRBJ1-2
TGTGCCAGTGCCTCGGGGCTGGACTATGGCTACACCTTC
CASASGLDYGYTF
>-|TRBD1|TRBV5-1|TRBJ2-3
TGCGCCAGCAGCCTCCAGGGGGCGGTAAGCACAGATACGCAGTATTTT
CASSLQGAVSTDTQYF
>-|-|TRBV28|TRBJ1-1
TGTGCCAGCAGTCGAGGACGGAATGAACGGGCTGAAGCTTTCTTT
CASSRGRNERAEAFF
>-|-|TRBV5-1|TRBJ1-1
TGCGCCAGCAGCTTATACGCGACAGGTACTAACACTGAAGCTTTCTTT
CASSLYATGTNTEAFF
>-|-|TRBV11-2|TRBJ2-1
TGTGCCAGCAGCTTAGATCCGGAGGTAAGCTCCTACAATGAGCAGTTCTTC
CASSLDPEVSSYNEQFF
>-|-|TRBV18|TRBJ2-5
TGTGCCAGCTCCCTACGCCTGGGAGTAGGGCAAGAGACCCAGTACTTC
CASSLRLGVGQETQYF
>-|TRBD1|TRBV6-1|TRBJ1-2
TGTGCCACCTACAGGGGGCGGAAAGGTGGCTACACCTTC
CATYRGRKGGYTF
>-|TRBD1|TRBV25-1|TRBJ2-7
TGTGCCAGCAGTGAACCCGTCGGACAGGGGATCACCTACGAGCAGTACTTC
CASSEPVGQGITYEQYF
>-|TRBD1|TRBV7-2|TRBJ2-3
TGTGCCAGCAGCTTCCAGGACAGGACAGATACGCAGTATTTT
CASSFQDRTDTQYF